The 2 T cell receptor beta chains given below trace back to one sample, sequenced in a study of shared clonotypes between healthy human individuals. This table comes from immunoSEQ multiplex PCR, and its TCRdb copy is limited to in-frame clones, with some not included. The sample lists fewer than 350,000 clones; about nine tenths were seen once. The sample consisted of memory CD8+ T cells sorted from blood. Indicated subset: CD45RO+ cells pooled with CCR7-negative TemRA cells. The receptors were sampled from a man younger than 35 in good health.

Points on this clone: This likely traces to a read error, being one base from a far larger clone. The V gene is TRBV6-1, the J gene TRBJ2-7, with D possibly being TRBD1 (6 bases). V lost 1 base and J 3 bases, leaving 7 bases between the germline ends. Germline CDR1 reads MNHNS; CDR2 reads SASEGT. This CDR3 has 13 amino acids. CDR3 residues: CASSEGQDYEQYF. CDR3 nucleotides: TGTGCCAGCAGTGAAGGACAGGACTACGAGCAGTACTTC.

The genes are TRBV28 and TRBJ2-7; D gene unclear. In germline, CDR1 is MDHEN, CDR2 SYDVKM. The CDR3 length is 14 residues. V gave up 3 bases and J gave up 0 bases, with 9 bases separating them. The CDR3 reads CASSFYRDSYEQYF. The CDR3 nucleotides read TGTGCCAGCAGTTTTTACCGCGACTCCTACGAGCAGTACTTC.